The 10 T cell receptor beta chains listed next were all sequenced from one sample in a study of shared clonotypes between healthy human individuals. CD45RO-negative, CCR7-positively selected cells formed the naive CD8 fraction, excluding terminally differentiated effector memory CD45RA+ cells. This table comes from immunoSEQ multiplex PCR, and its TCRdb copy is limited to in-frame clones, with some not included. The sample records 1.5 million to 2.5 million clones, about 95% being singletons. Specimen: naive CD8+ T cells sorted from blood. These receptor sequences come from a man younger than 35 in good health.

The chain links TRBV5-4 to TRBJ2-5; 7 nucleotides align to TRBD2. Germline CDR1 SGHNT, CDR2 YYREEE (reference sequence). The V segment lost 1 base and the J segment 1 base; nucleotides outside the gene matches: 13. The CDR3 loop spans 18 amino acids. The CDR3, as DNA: TGTGCCAGCAGCTTGATTTGGGGAGGGTTAGGGGCCCAAGAGACCCAGTACTTC. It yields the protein CASSLIWGGLGAQETQYF.

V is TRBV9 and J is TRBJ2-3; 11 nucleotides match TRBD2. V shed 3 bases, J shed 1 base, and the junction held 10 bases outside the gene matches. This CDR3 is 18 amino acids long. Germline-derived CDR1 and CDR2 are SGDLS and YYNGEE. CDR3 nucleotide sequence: TGTGCCAGCAGCGCGATTAGCGGGGGGGCCGCTGGCACAGATACGCAGTATTTT. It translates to CASSAISGGAAGTDTQYF.

CDR3 in amino acids: CASSFKWAAIYEQYF. In DNA, the CDR3 is TGTGCCAGCAGTTTTAAATGGGCAGCAATCTACGAGCAGTACTTC. This chain uses TRBV28 with TRBJ2-7; D gene unclear. This CDR3 has 15 residues. Germline V gene sequence: CDR1 MDHEN, CDR2 SYDVKM. V was trimmed by 3 bases and J by 3 bases, leaving 15 bases between them.

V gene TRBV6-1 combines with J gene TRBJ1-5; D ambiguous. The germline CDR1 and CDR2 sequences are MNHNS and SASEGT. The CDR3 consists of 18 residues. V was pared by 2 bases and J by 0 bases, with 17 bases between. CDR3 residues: CASSELGYSIGSNQPQHF. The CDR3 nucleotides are TGTGCCAGCAGTGAATTAGGCTATTCTATCGGTAGCAATCAGCCCCAGCATTTT.

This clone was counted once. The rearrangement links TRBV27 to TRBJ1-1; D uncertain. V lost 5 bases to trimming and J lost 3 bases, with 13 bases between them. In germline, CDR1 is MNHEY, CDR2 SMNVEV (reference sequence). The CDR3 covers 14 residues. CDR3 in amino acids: CASSPTLGHTEAFF. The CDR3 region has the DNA TGTGCCAGCAGTCCAACCCTTGGCCACACTGAAGCTTTCTTT.

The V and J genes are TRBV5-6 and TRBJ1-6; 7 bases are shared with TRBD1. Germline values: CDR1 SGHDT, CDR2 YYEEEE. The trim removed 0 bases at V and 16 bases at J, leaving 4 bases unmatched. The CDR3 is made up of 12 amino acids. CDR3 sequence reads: CASSLGGTVLHF. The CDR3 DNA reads TGTGCCAGCAGCTTGGGGGGGACAGTTCTCCACTTT.

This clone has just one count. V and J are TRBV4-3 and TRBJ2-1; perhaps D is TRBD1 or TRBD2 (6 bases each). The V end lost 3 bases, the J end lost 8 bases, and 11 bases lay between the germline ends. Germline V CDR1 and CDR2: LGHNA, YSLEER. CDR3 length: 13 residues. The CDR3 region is CASSHEEGDEQFF. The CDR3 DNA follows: TGCGCCAGCAGCCACGAGGAGGGGGATGAGCAGTTCTTC.

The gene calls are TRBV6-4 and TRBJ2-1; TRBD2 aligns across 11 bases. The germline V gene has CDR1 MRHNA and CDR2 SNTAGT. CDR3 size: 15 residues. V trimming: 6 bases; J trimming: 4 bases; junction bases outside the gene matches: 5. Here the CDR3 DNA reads TGTGCCAGCAGCAAACTAGCGGGAGCATACAATGAGCAGTTCTTC. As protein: CASSKLAGAYNEQFF.

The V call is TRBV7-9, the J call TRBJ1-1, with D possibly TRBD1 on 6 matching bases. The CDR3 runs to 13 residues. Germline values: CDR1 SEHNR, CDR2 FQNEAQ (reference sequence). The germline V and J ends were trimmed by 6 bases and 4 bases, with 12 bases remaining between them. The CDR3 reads CASSIQGPTEAFF. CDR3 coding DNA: TGTGCCAGCAGTATACAGGGTCCCACTGAAGCTTTCTTT.

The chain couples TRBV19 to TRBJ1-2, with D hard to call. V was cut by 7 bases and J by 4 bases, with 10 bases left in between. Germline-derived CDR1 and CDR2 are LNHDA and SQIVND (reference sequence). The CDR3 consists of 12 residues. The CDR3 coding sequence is TGTGCCAGTACTCAGGCTCTCTATGGCTACACCTTC. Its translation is CASTQALYGYTF.